This T cell receptor beta chain was found in a study of shared clonotypes between healthy human individuals. Findings and caveats of the study: The expectation was that sequencing depth would affect clonotype sharing among donors. Between several donors, naive CD4 clonotypes were shared at a level of about 5%.

Positively selected for CCR7, the CD45RO-negative cells used as naive CD8 cells excluded terminally differentiated effector memory CD45RA+ cells. Comment on this clone: As yet, its antigen is unknown.

Some 30,000 T cell genomes, or roughly 200 ng DNA, went into the sorted-subset replicate PCRs. Generated by immunoSEQ multiplex PCR, the TCRdb table keeps only in-frame clones and is missing some. Counted here are around 2,000,000 clones, about 95% occurring once; the ten biggest clones make up roughly 1%. Losses at the gene ends were 3 bases for V and 2 bases for J; bases not matched to a gene: 3. Per the germline V gene, CDR1 is SEHNR and CDR2 is FQNEAQ (reference sequence). This CDR3 contains 14 residues. The material sequenced was naive CD8+ T cells sorted from blood. This TCR derives from a man between 18 and 29 years old in good health. The rearrangement uses TRBV7-9 and TRBJ2-5; TRBD1 matches at 7 bases. In DNA form, the CDR3 reads TGTGCCAGCAGCTTCGACAGGGAACAAGAGACCCAGTACTTC. Protein product: CASSFDREQETQYF.